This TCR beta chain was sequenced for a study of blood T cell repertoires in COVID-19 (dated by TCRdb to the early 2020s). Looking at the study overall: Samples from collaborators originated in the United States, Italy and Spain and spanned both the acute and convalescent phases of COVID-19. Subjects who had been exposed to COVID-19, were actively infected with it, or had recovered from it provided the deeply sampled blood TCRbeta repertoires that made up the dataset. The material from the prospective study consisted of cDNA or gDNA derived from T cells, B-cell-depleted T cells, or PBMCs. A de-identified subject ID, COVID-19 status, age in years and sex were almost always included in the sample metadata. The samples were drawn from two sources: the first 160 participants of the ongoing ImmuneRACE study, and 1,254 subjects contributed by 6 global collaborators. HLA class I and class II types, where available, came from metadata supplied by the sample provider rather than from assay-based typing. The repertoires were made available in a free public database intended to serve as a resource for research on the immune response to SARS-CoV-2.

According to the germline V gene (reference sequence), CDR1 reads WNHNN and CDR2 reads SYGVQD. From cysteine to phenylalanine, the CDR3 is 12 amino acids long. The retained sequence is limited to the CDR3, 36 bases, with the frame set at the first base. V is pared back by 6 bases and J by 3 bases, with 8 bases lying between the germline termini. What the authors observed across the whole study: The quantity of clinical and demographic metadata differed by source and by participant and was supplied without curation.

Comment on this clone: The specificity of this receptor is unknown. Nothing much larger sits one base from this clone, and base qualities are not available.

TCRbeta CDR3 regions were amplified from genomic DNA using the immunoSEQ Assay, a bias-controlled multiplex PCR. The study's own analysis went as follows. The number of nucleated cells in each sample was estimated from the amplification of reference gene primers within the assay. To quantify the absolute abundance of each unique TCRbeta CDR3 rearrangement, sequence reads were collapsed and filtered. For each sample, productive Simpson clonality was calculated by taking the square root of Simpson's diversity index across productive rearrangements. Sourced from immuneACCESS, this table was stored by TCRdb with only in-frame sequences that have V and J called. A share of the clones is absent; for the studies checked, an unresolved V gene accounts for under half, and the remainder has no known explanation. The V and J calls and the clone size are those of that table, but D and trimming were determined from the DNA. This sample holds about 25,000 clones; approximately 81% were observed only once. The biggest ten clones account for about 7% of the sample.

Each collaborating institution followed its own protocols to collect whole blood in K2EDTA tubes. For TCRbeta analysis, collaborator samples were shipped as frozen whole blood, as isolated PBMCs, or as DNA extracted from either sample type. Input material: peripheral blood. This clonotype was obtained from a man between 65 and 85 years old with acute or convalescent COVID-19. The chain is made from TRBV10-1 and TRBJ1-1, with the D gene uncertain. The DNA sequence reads TGCGCCAGCAGCTCGAGGGACACTGAAGCTTTCTTT. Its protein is CASSSRDTEAFF.